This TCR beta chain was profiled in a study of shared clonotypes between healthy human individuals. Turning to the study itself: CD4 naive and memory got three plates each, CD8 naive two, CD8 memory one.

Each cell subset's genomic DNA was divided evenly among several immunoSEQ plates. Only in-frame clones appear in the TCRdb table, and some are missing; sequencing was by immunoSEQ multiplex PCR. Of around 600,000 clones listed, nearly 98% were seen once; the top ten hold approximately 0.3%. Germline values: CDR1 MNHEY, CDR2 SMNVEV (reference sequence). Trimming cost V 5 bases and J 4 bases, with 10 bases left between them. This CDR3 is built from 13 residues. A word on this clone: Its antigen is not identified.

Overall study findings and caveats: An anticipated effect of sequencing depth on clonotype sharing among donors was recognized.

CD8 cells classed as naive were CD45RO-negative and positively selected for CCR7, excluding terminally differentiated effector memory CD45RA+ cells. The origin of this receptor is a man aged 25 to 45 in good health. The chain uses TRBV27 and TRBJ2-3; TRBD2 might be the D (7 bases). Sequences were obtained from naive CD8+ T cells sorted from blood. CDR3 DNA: TGTGCCAGCAGTCCCGGGGGGCCAGATACGCAGTATTTT. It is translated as CASSPGGPDTQYF.